In its sample, the clone carrying this T cell receptor beta chain was seen many times. Its antigen remains unknown. The CDR3 length is 14 residues. Trimming pared 7 bases from V and 0 bases from J, leaving 10 bases between. The data derive from a study of T cells after yellow fever vaccination. Study summary: Each low-cell-number fraction was prepared by means of SMART-Seq v4 Ultra Low Input. Study observations and caveats: Subsequent to the booster, the majority of primary-vaccination clones reappeared (around 95% CD4, 80% to 90% CD8). Repertoires sorted by FACS could include abundant clonotypes that are contaminants from the bulk population.

TCRdb passed the 5' RACE reads through MiXCR, listing each CDR3 protein once. The sample contains about 350,000 distinct CDR3 sequences, approximately 8% of which appear only once. Source: PBMCs, taken roughly 47 days after the first yellow fever vaccination. The chain combines TRBV12-3 or TRBV12-4 with TRBJ1-3; D not certain. This TCR derives from a man aged 18 to 30 who received the YFV17D yellow fever vaccine. CDR3 DNA sequence: TGTGCCAGCACCCTAAGAATCTCTGGAAACACCATATATTTT. Its protein is CASTLRISGNTIYF.